This T cell receptor beta chain was identified during a study of blood T cell repertoires in COVID-19. About the research overall: Researchers got acute and convalescent COVID-19 samples from the United States, Italy and Spain. From T cells, B-cell-depleted T cells, or PBMCs came the material, which was cDNA or gDNA.

Cohorts were determined from participant-reported clinical history. What the recovered Cohort 3 donors had was two negative PCRs, clearance, or symptom resolution. Clones were read by immunoSEQ multiplex PCR, and TCRdb kept only the in-frame ones, dropping some. The table lists about 160,000 clones, around 84% of them singletons. V gave up 5 bases and J gave up 3 bases, with 7 bases separating them. The germline gives CDR1 PRHDT, CDR2 FYEKMQ (reference sequence). The CDR3 length is 12 residues. The source of this sequence is a woman between 45 and 65 years old who had recovered from COVID-19. The chain has TRBV13 and TRBJ1-1; no reliable D call. Sequencing was performed on PBMCs or T cells enriched from blood (not recorded which). The DNA for the CDR3 is TGTGCCAGCAGCAAGCCCCACACTGAAGCTTTCTTT. Protein: CASSKPHTEAFF.